The following is a T cell receptor (beta chain) sequence with its context. The data were taken from a study of control samples from healthy donors and cancer patients. Method: immunoSEQ multiplex PCR; TCRdb's copy keeps in-frame clones and lacks some. The sample records around 12,000 clones, just under 95% being singletons. Germline V lookup: CDR1 MNHEY, CDR2 SVGAGI. V shed 8 bases and J 1 base; nucleotides not matched to a gene: 4. This CDR3 region has 13 residues. The sample was PBMCs. The chain uses TRBV6-5 and TRBJ1-1; the match to TRBD1 covers 7 bases. The receptor was derived from an elderly man with lung cancer. The CDR3 sequence: CASLQGENTEAFF. CDR3 bases: TGTGCCAGCCTCCAGGGGGAGAACACTGAAGCTTTCTTT.